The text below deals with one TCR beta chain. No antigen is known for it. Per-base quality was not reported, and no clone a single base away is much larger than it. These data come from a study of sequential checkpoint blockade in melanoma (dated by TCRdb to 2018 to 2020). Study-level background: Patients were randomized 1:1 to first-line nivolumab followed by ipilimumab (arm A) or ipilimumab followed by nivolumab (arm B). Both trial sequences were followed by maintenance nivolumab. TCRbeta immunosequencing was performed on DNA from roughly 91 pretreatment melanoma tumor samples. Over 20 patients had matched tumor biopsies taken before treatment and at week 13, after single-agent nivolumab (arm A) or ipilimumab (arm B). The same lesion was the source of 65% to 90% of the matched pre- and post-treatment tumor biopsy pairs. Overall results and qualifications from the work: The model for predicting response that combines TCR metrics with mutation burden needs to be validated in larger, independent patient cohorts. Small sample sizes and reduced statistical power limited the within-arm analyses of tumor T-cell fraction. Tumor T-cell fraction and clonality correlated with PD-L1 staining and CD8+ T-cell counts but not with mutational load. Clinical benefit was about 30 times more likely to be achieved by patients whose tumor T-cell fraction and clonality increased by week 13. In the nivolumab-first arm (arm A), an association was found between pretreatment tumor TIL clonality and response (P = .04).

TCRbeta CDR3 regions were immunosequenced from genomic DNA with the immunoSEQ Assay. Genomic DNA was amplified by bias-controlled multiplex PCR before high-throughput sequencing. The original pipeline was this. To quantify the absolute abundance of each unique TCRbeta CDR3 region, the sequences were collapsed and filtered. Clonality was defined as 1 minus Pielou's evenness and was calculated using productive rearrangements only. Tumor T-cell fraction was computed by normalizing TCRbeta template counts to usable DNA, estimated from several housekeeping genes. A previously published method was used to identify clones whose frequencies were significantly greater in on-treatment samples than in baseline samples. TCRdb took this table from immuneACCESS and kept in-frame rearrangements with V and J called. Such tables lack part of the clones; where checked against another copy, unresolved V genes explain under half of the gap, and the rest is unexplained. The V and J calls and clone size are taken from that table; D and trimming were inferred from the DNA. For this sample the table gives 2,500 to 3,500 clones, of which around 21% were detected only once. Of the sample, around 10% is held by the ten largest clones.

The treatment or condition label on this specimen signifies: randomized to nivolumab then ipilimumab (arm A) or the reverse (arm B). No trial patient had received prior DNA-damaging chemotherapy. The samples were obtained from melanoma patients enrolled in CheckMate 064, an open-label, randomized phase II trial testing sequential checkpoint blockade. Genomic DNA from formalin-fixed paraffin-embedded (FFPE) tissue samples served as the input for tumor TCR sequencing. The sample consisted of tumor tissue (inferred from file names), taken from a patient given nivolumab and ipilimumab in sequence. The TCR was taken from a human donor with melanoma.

The CDR3 has the sequence CASSPTGDNSPLHF. The nucleotide sequence is given as TGTGCCAGCAGCCCTACAGGGGACAATTCACCCCTCCACTTT. The rearranged chain carries TRBV6-8 and TRBJ1-6; a stretch of 7 junction bases matches TRBD1. The germline V gene provides CDR1 MNHGY and CDR2 SAAAGT. Germline trimming: 6 bases from V, 7 bases from J; junction bases outside gene matches: 6. The CDR3 holds 14 amino acids from the cysteine to the phenylalanine. CDR3 DNA is the only sequence kept; it has 42 bases, read in frame from the first base.